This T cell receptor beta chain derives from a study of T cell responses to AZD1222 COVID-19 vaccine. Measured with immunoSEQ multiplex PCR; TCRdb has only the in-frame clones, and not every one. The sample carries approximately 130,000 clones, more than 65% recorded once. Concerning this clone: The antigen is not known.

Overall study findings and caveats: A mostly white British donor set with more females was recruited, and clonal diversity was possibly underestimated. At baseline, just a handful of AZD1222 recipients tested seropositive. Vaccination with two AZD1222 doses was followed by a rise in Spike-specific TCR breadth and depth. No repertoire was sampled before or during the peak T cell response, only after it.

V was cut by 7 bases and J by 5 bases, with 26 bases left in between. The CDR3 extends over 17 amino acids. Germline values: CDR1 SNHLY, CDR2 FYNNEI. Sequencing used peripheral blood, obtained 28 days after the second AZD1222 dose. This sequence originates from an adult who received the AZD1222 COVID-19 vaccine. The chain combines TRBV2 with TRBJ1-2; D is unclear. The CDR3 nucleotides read TGTGCCAGCAAATCCCCTGGCCTCCAGTTGATGGGTTATGGCTACACCTTC. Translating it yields CASKSPGLQLMGYGYTF.